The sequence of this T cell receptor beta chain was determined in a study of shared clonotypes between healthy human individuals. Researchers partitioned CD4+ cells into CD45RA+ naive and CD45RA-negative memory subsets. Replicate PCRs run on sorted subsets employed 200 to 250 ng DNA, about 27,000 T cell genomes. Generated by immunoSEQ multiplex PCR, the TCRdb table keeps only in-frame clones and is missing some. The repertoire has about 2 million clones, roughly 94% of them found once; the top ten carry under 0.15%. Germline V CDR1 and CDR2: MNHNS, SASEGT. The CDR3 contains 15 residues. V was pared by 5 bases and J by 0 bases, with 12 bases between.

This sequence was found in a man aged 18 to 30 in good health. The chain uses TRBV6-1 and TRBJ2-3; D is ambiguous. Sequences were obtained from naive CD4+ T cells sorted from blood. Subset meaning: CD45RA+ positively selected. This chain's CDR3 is CASSTAMTSTDTQYF. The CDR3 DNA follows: TGTGCCAGCAGTACTGCCATGACTAGCACAGATACGCAGTATTTT.